A single sample gave rise to the 14 T cell receptor beta chains below, sequenced in a study of blood T cells in healthy people across ages. Using a J-beta primer mix together with a sample-barcoded 5' primer, a second PCR was run for roughly 7 to 12 cycles. Each CDR3 protein gets one entry after TCRdb re-called the 5' RACE reads with MiXCR. The sample records over a million distinct CDR3 sequences, roughly 43% being singletons. The sample was blood. These receptors came from a woman aged 18-29 years in good health.

The genes are TRBV6-2 or TRBV6-3 and TRBJ1-1; perhaps TRBD1 as D (6 bases). Germline loops: CDR1 MNHEY, CDR2 SVGEGT. This CDR3 is 16 amino acids long. Trimming shortened V by 7 bases and J by 0 bases, and 18 bases separated the two germline ends. In nucleotides, the CDR3 is TGTGCCAGCACATCACGGGCAGGGGAATTGAACACTGAAGCTTTCTTT. Encoded protein: CASTSRAGELNTEAFF.

This clonotype has more than one count but fewer than ten. This chain joins TRBV27 and TRBJ2-1; 9 bases are shared with TRBD2. The CDR3 covers 16 residues. Germline V lookup: CDR1 MNHEY, CDR2 SMNVEV (reference sequence). V gave up 6 bases and J gave up 9 bases; unmatched junction bases: 15. The CDR3 coding sequence is TGTGCCAGCAGCCCACTGGGACGAGCGGGAGGCGGTGAGCAGTTCTTC. Translating it yields CASSPLGRAGGGEQFF.

The chain carries TRBV6-2 or TRBV6-3 and TRBJ2-5; TRBD2 aligns across 7 bases. Germline-derived CDR1 and CDR2 are MNHEY and SVGEGT. J lost 11 bases, V lost 8 bases, and 14 bases had no gene match. This CDR3 has 13 residues. Written as DNA, the CDR3 is TGTGCCAGCGTCACTAGCGAATACAATGAGCAGTACTTC. Its protein product is CASVTSEYNEQYF.

V usage is TRBV20-1 and J usage is TRBJ1-2; TRBD1 might be the D (5 bases). This CDR3 is 16 amino acids long. CDR1 is DFQATT, CDR2 SNEGSKA, per germline (reference sequence). Trimming took off 3 bases at V and 4 bases at J, with 21 bases between the two ends. CDR3 sequence: CSARGQGISISYGYTF. The CDR3 coding sequence is TGCAGTGCTAGGGGGCAGGGTATCAGTATCTCCTATGGCTACACCTTC.

The V call is TRBV5-1, the J call TRBJ2-7; TRBD1 might be the D (6 bases). Germline assignment: CDR1 SGHRS and CDR2 YFSETQ. The CDR3 is 15 residues long. V lost 7 bases and J lost 2, with 19 bases in between. The CDR3, as DNA: TGCGCCAGCCGGTACAGGGAAGTTACTACCTACGAGCAGTACTTC. As protein: CASRYREVTTYEQYF.

The sample holds one count of this clonotype. The CDR3: CASSQEGSRDGEQYF. In DNA form, the CDR3 reads TGCGCCAGCAGCCAAGAAGGGTCGCGGGACGGTGAGCAGTACTTC. The V gene is TRBV4-1, the J gene TRBJ2-7; D might be TRBD2 (6 bases). V was pared by 0 bases and J by 7 bases, with 16 bases between. The CDR3 runs 15 residues. Per germline, CDR1 MGHRA and CDR2 YSYEKL.

The chain links TRBV6-4 to TRBJ2-3; TRBD2 matches at 9 bases. Germline CDR1 is MRHNA and CDR2 is SNTAGT. This CDR3 contains 16 residues. V was pared by 2 bases and J by 2 bases, with 5 bases of the junction left unmatched. CDR3 bases: TGTGCCAGCAGTGACGTGATAGCGGGGGCCACAGATACGCAGTATTTT. Translating it yields CASSDVIAGATDTQYF.

The chain is built from TRBV28 and TRBJ2-1, with 11 bases matching TRBD1. Germline V lookup: CDR1 MDHEN, CDR2 SYDVKM. The CDR3 is made up of 14 amino acids. J was trimmed by 8 bases and V by 8 bases; bases with no gene match: 8. The CDR3, as DNA: TGTGCCAGCCACCCCCGGACAGGGGGCTATGAGCAGTTCTTC. Amino acids: CASHPRTGGYEQFF.

The chain recombines TRBV12-3 or TRBV12-4 with TRBJ1-2; TRBD1 matches at 9 bases. CDR3 length: 16 amino acids. Trimming removed 6 bases from V and 8 bases from J; junction bases left unmatched: 16. The DNA of the CDR3 is TGTGCCAGCAGCCCAACCCGCGGGACAGGGAGGGACGGCTACACCTTC. Its protein product is CASSPTRGTGRDGYTF.

This clonotype was found a few times. The V and J genes are TRBV29-1 and TRBJ1-1; possible D gene TRBD1, 5 bases. Germline CDR1 reads SQVTM; CDR2 reads ANQGSEA. The CDR3 is 15 residues long. Trimming shortened V by 3 bases and J by 4 bases, and 18 bases separated the two germline ends. The CDR3: CSVDPGRVGSTEAFF. CDR3 nucleotide sequence: TGCAGCGTTGACCCAGGGAGGGTAGGTAGCACTGAAGCTTTCTTT. The full variable domain, rest sourced from reference TRBV29-1 and TRBJ1-1, is SAVISQKPSRDICQRGTSLTIQCQVDSQVTMMFWYRQQPGQSLTLIATANQGSEATYESGFVIDKFPISRPNLTFSTLTVSNMSPEDSSIYLCSVDPGRVGSTEAFFGQGTRLTVV.

V and J are TRBV7-2 and TRBJ2-4; 7 positions agree with TRBD1. This CDR3 has 13 amino acids. From germline, CDR1 is SGHTA and CDR2 FQGNSA. With V trimmed by 4 bases and J by 5 bases, 2 bases remained unmatched. The CDR3 DNA follows: TGTGCCAGCAGCTACAGGGGAGAAAACATTCAGTACTTC. Translating gives CASSYRGENIQYF.

This clonotype was observed a handful of times. The J gene is TRBJ1-1, the V gene TRBV2; the D gene is possibly TRBD1 (6 bases). Germline-derived CDR1 and CDR2 are SNHLY and FYNNEI. This CDR3 contains 13 residues. Trimming took 4 bases from V and 5 from J, leaving 11 bases between them. The CDR3 region has the DNA TGTGCCAGCAGTGGGGGGGCAGGTACTGAAGCTTTCTTT. Protein sequence: CASSGGAGTEAFF.

V and J are TRBV6-2 or TRBV6-3 and TRBJ2-2, with D unclear. V was trimmed by 3 bases and J by 5 bases, leaving 16 bases between them. The germline V gene encodes CDR1 MNHEY and CDR2 SVGEGT. This CDR3 spans 16 amino acids. The CDR3 bases are TGTGCCAGCAGTTATAAGGCTCCATTTGGAACCGGGGAGCTGTTTTTT. It specifies CASSYKAPFGTGELFF.

This clonotype was detected a few times. V is TRBV7-2 and J is TRBJ2-1, with unresolved D. The CDR3 sequence is 13 residues long. From germline, CDR1 is SGHTA and CDR2 FQGNSA. The V end lost 5 bases, the J end lost 9 bases, and 14 bases lay between the germline ends. This chain's CDR3 is CASSRSGGTEQFF. CDR3 in DNA: TGTGCCAGCAGCCGTTCAGGTGGAACTGAGCAGTTCTTC.